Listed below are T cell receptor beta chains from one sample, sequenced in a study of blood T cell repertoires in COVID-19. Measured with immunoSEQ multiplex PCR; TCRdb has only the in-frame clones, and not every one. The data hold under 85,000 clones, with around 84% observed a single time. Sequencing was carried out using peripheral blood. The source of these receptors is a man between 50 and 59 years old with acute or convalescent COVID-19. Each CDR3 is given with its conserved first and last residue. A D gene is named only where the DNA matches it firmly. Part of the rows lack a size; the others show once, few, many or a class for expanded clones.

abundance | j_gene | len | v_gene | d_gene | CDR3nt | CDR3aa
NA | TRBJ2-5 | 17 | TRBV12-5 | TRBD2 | TGTGCTAGTGGTTGGGGAGCGGGAGGCGATTTTCGGGAGACCCAGTACTTC | CASGWGAGGDFRETQYF
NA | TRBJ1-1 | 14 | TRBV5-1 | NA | TGCGCCAGCAGCTGGTCAGGGATGAACACTGAAGCTTTCTTT | CASSWSGMNTEAFF
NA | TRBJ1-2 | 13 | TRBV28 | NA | TGTGCCAGCAGTTTGCAGGGTCCCTATGGCTACACCTTC | CASSLQGPYGYTF
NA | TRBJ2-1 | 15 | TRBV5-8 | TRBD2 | TGTGCCAGCAGCGCCCAACCGGGACTAGCGGGAGAGCAGTTCTTC | CASSAQPGLAGEQFF
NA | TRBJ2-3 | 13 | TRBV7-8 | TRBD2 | TGTGCCAGCAGCTTAGAAGCCGGGAGGACGCAGTATTTT | CASSLEAGRTQYF
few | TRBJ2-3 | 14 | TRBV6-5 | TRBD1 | TGTGCCAGCAGTCGGTCAGGGGGTTCAGATACGCAGTATTTT | CASSRSGGSDTQYF
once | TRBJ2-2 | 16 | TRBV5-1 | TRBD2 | TGCGCCAGCAGCCCTCCGGGACTAGGGGGCACCGGGGAGCTGTTTTTT | CASSPPGLGGTGELFF
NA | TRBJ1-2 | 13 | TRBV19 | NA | TGTGCCAGTAGTCCAGGGGCAGGGACTGGCTACACCTTC | CASSPGAGTGYTF
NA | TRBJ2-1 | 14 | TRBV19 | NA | TGTGCCACCCGGAGGGACAGTTCCTACAATGAGCAGTTCTTC | CATRRDSSYNEQFF
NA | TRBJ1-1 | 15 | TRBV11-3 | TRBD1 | TGTGCCAGCAGCTTAGGGCAGACAGGGACCACTGAAGCTTTCTTT | CASSLGQTGTTEAFF
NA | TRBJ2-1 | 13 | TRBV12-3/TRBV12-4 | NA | TGTGCCAGCAGTTTAACCGACAGAAATGAGCAGTTCTTC | CASSLTDRNEQFF
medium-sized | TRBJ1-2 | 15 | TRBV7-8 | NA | TGTGCCAGCAGCTTAGAACAGGGAGGGAACTATGGCTACACCTTC | CASSLEQGGNYGYTF
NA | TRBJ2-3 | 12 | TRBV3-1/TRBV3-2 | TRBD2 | TGTGCCAGCAGCCCTAGCGGGGATACGCAGTATTTT | CASSPSGDTQYF
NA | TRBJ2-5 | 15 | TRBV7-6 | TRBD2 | TGTGCCAGCAGCTTCGTAGCGGGAGGAGTGGAGACCCAGTACTTC | CASSFVAGGVETQYF
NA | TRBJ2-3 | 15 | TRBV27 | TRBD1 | TGTGCCAGCGGTCGGACAGGGTGGCTCACAGATACGCAGTATTTT | CASGRTGWLTDTQYF
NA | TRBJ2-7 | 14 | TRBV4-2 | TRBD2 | TGTGCCAGCAGCCAGGGGGGGAGCTCCTACGAGCAGTACTTC | CASSQGGSSYEQYF
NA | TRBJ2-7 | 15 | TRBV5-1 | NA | TGCGCCAGCCAGACCTCCGGGACAAACTGGGACGAGCAGTACTTC | CASQTSGTNWDEQYF
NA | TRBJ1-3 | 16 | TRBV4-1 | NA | TGCGCCAGCAGCTCCCGGCTGCGGGAGGGTGGAAACACCATATATTTT | CASSSRLREGGNTIYF
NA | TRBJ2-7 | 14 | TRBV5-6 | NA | TGTGCCAGCAGCCAATGGACAAGGGCCTACGAGCAGTACTTC | CASSQWTRAYEQYF
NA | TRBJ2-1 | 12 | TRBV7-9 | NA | TGTGCCAGCAGCTTAGGGGCAACAGAGCAGTTCTTC | CASSLGATEQFF
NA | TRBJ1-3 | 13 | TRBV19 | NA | TGTGCCAGTACTAGGGGATCTGGAAACACCATATATTTT | CASTRGSGNTIYF
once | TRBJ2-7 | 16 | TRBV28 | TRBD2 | TGTGCCAGCAGTTTAAGAATAGCGGGGGGGCTCCGGGAGCAGTACTTC | CASSLRIAGGLREQYF
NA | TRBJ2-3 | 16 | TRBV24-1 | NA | TGTGCCACCAGTGGGTCTGTCGGGATGAGGGCAGATACGCAGTATTTT | CATSGSVGMRADTQYF
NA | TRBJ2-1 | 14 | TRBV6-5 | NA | TGTGCCAGCTTGAGGCGGGGCGCCTACAATGAGCAGTTCTTC | CASLRRGAYNEQFF
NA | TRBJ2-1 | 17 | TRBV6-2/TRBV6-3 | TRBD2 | TGTGCCAGCAGTTACACCCCGGGACTACCCTCCTACAATGAGCAGTTCTTC | CASSYTPGLPSYNEQFF
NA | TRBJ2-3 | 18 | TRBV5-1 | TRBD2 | TGCGCCAGCAGCCCCCGACTAGCGGGGGGTGCTAGCACAGATACGCAGTATTTT | CASSPRLAGGASTDTQYF
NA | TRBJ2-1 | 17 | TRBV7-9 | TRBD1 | TGTGCCAGCAGCTCCACTGAAAGGGGACAGGGGGGCAATGAGCAGTTCTTC | CASSSTERGQGGNEQFF
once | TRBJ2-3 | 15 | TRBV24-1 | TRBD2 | TGTGCCACCAGCCCTACTAGCGGGATCACAGATACGCAGTATTTT | CATSPTSGITDTQYF
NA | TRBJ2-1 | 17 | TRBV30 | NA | TGTGCCTGGAGAATCAGCGGGCGTGGGCTTAACTACAATGAGCAGTTCTTC | CAWRISGRGLNYNEQFF
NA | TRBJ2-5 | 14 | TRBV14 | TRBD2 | TGTGCCAGCAGCCAAAGGACTAGCCAAGAGACCCAGTACTTC | CASSQRTSQETQYF
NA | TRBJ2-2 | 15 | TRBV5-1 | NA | TGCGCCAGCAGCTTGTCCGTGACTCAAACCGGGGAGCTGTTTTTT | CASSLSVTQTGELFF
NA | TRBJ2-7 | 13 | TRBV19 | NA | TGTGCCAGTAGTATCTCCGGGAGCCTCGAGCAGTACTTC | CASSISGSLEQYF
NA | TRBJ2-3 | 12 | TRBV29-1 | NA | TGCAGCGTAGGACAGAGCACAGATACGCAGTATTTT | CSVGQSTDTQYF
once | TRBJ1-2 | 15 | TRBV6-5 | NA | TGTGCCAGCAGTTACTCGGGCAGGGGTAACTATGGCTACACCTTC | CASSYSGRGNYGYTF
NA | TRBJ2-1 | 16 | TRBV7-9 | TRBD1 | TGTGCCAGCAGCAACACGAGGACAGGGGACTACAATGAGCAGTTCTTC | CASSNTRTGDYNEQFF
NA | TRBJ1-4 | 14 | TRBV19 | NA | TGTGCCAGTAGTGGAACCGGGACATTTGAAAAACTGTTTTTT | CASSGTGTFEKLFF
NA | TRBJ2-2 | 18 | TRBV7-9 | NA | TGTGCCAGCAGCCACACTATCCTAGGGAGTTTATACACCGGGGAGCTGTTTTTT | CASSHTILGSLYTGELFF
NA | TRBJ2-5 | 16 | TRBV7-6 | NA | TGTGCCAGCAGCCGGAGGGCCAGAGAGGGCCAAGAGACCCAGTACTTC | CASSRRAREGQETQYF